The 19 T cell receptor beta chains in this list originate from one sample, sequenced in a study of blood T cells in healthy people across ages (dated by TCRdb to 2014 to 2015). The receptor library was made with 5' RACE. Instrument used: Illumina HiSeq 2500. A second PCR of about 7 to 12 cycles was run with a J-beta primer mix and a sample-barcoded 5' primer. Using fastp at Q25 and MiXCR, TCRdb reprocessed the public reads and kept productive beta chains. Rows with one shared CDR3 protein collapse into an entry with the most common genes and DNA. Counted in this sample were roughly 1.7 million distinct CDR3 sequences; approximately 32% of them appeared once. Clones ranked in the top ten supply roughly 10% of the sample. The source material was blood. All receptors derive from a woman in her thirties in good health.

The genes are TRBV7-6 and TRBJ2-7; D may match TRBD1 or TRBD2 (5 bases each). Germline CDR1 reads SGHVS; CDR2 reads FNYEAQ. The V end was cut by 5 bases, the J end by 1 base, with 15 bases between. The CDR3 is made up of 15 amino acids. This CDR3 reads CASSRHRDLSYEQYF. The DNA for the CDR3 is TGTGCCAGCAGCCGTCACCGGGACCTTTCCTACGAGCAGTACTTC.

This clonotype was detected many times. The CDR3 is CASSQRGTPLDEQFF. As DNA, the CDR3 is TGCGCCAGCAGCCAGCGGGGGACCCCTTTGGATGAGCAGTTCTTC. The chain links TRBV4-1 to TRBJ2-1, with 7 positions matching TRBD2. Germline V CDR1 and CDR2: MGHRA, YSYEKL. V trimming: 3 bases; J trimming: 8 bases; junction bases outside the gene matches: 10. The CDR3 length is 15 residues.

This clonotype was seen more than once but under ten times. The chain has TRBV2 and TRBJ2-1; TRBD2 aligns across 13 bases. The CDR3 covers 16 residues. The trim removed 4 bases at V and 7 bases at J, leaving 7 bases unmatched. CDR1 is SNHLY, CDR2 FYNNEI, per germline. The CDR3 region is CASSGRTSGSGNEQFF. Written as DNA, the CDR3 is TGTGCCAGCAGTGGCCGGACTAGCGGGAGCGGGAATGAGCAGTTCTTC. The variable domain in full, with the rest retrieved from reference TRBV2 and TRBJ2-1, is EPEVTQTPSHQVTQMGQEVILRCVPISNHLYFYWYRQILGQKVEFLVSFYNNEISEKSEIFDDQFSVERPDGSNFTLKIRSTKLEDSAMYFCASSGRTSGSGNEQFFGPGTRLTVL.

The V gene is TRBV5-1, the J gene TRBJ1-1; D remains ambiguous. CDR3 length equals 14 residues. The ends were cut back, 6 bases at V and 2 bases at J, with 14 bases in the middle. CDR1 is SGHRS, CDR2 YFSETQ, per germline. CDR3 bases: TGCGCCAGCACATATGGCGCTCTCAACACTGAAGCTTTCTTT. As protein: CASTYGALNTEAFF.

The chain couples TRBV4-1 to TRBJ2-2, with 13 bases identical to TRBD2. CDR3 length: 17 residues. V was clipped by 3 bases and J by 6 bases; unmatched bases: 7. Germline CDR1 reads MGHRA; CDR2 reads YSYEKL. DNA for the CDR3: TGCGCCAGCAGCCAGCGACTAGCGGGAGGAGGGTCCGGGGAGCTGTTTTTT. Translating gives CASSQRLAGGGSGELFF.

The gene calls are TRBV13 and TRBJ2-1; 8 positions agree with TRBD2. With 1 base clipped from V and 10 bases from J, the junction kept 12 bases outside the gene matches. Germline V lookup: CDR1 PRHDT, CDR2 FYEKMQ (reference sequence). The CDR3 spans 16 residues. CDR3 bases: TGTGCCAGCAGCTTAGAGGGGCTAGCGGGTGTAAGGGAGCAGTTCTTC. This translates into CASSLEGLAGVREQFF.

V and J are TRBV5-1 and TRBJ1-2, with D perhaps TRBD1 (5 bases). The germline V and J ends were trimmed by 0 bases and 4 bases, with 16 bases remaining between them. CDR1 is SGHRS and CDR2 is YFSETQ in the germline V gene. CDR3 length: 16 residues. DNA of the CDR3: TGCGCCAGCAGCTTGGCGGGGGAAACCCCGAGCTATGGCTACACCTTC. Translation gives CASSLAGETPSYGYTF.

Notes on this clonotype: Since the CDR3 does not end with the conserved phenylalanine or tryptophan, this likely comes from a read error. This chain links TRBV12-3 or TRBV12-4 with TRBJ2-5; 9 nucleotides agree with TRBD1. The V segment lost 8 bases and the J segment 3 bases; nucleotides outside the gene matches: 10. This CDR3 comprises 15 residues. The CDR3 DNA sequence: TGTGCCAGCCGGTGGACAGGGGAGGCGGAAGAGACCCAGTACTGC. Translation: CASRWTGEAEETQYC.

This clonotype was seen ten or more times. The chain links TRBV9 to TRBJ2-7; TRBD1 is a possible D gene (7 bases). V dropped 4 bases and J dropped 0 bases, with 11 bases sitting between them. Germline CDR1 SGDLS, CDR2 YYNGEE. The CDR3 covers 14 residues. The CDR3 is CASSPRGDSYEQYF. The CDR3 DNA follows: TGTGCCAGCAGCCCCAGGGGGGACTCCTACGAGCAGTACTTC.

The chain has TRBV6-6 and TRBJ1-2, with 9 bases that match TRBD1. The CDR3 sequence is 15 residues long. The V and J ends lost 5 bases and 5 bases, in that order; junction bases with no gene match: 9. Germline V gives CDR1 MNHNY, CDR2 SVGAGI (reference sequence). For the CDR3, the DNA is TGTGCCAGCAGTCGGCCGGCGGGACAGGGTTATGGCTACACCTTC. It yields the protein CASSRPAGQGYGYTF.

The rearrangement links TRBV7-2 to TRBJ2-3, with TRBD2 identical over 10 bases. This CDR3 spans 15 amino acids. CDR1 and CDR2 (germline): SGHTA, FQGNSA. With V trimmed by 5 bases and J by 6 bases, 8 bases remained unmatched. The CDR3 nucleotides are TGTGCCAGCAGCCTCCTAGCGGGGGACGTGGATACGCAGTATTTT. Translation gives CASSLLAGDVDTQYF. Complete variable domain (other parts from reference TRBV7-2 and TRBJ2-3): GAGVSQSPSNKVTEKGKDVELRCDPISGHTALYWYRQSLGQGLEFLIYFQGNSAPDKSGLPSDRFSAERTGGSVSTLTIQRTQQEDSAVYLCASSLLAGDVDTQYFGPGTRLTVL.

In its sample, this clonotype was seen a few times. The rearrangement links TRBV7-9 to TRBJ2-2; D might be TRBD1 (6 bases). V shed 5 bases and J shed 6 bases, with 10 bases lying between them. This CDR3 contains 13 residues. Germline values: CDR1 SEHNR, CDR2 FQNEAQ (reference sequence). In DNA, the CDR3 is TGTGCCAGCAGCCCGACAGGACCCGGGGAGCTGTTTTTT. Protein product: CASSPTGPGELFF. The whole variable domain, remainder taken from reference TRBV7-9 and TRBJ2-2, is DTGVSQNPRHKITKRGQNVTFRCDPISEHNRLYWYRQTLGQGPEFLTYFQNEAQLEKSRLLSDRFSAERPKGSFSTLEIQRTEQGDSAMYLCASSPTGPGELFFGEGSRLTVL.

This clonotype was picked up a small number of times. V usage is TRBV4-1 and J usage is TRBJ2-5; D is perhaps TRBD1 or TRBD2 (6 bases each). The V and J ends lost 1 base and 0 bases respectively, with 12 bases between them. Looked up from germline, CDR1 is MGHRA and CDR2 is YSYEKL. The CDR3 is 16 amino acids. The CDR3 coding sequence is TGCGCCAGCAGCCAAGTCGCGGGACACCACCAAGAGACCCAGTACTTC. Translation gives CASSQVAGHHQETQYF.

V is TRBV20-1 and J is TRBJ2-7, with 7 bases fitting TRBD1. The CDR3 covers 14 residues. V shed 8 bases and J 2 bases; nucleotides not matched to a gene: 12. Germline CDR1 DFQATT, CDR2 SNEGSKA (reference sequence). The CDR3 here is CSTVKTGTTYEQYF. The CDR3 nucleotides read TGCAGTACAGTCAAGACAGGGACCACCTACGAGCAGTACTTC.

The gene calls are TRBV13 and TRBJ2-1, with TRBD2 matching 9 bases. CDR1 is PRHDT and CDR2 is FYEKMQ in the germline V gene (reference sequence). The length of the CDR3 is 17 residues. V dropped 3 bases and J dropped 0; count of bases not matched to a gene: 6. This chain's CDR3 is CASSFLAGASSYNEQFF. In nucleotides, the CDR3 is TGTGCCAGCAGCTTCTTAGCGGGAGCAAGCTCCTACAATGAGCAGTTCTTC.

The V gene is TRBV29-1, the J gene TRBJ2-1; 9 nucleotides match TRBD2. V gave up 5 bases and J gave up 0 bases; unmatched junction bases: 5. The CDR3 runs 15 residues. Looked up from germline, CDR1 is SQVTM and CDR2 is ANQGSEA. The CDR3 DNA reads TGCAGCGTTCGGACTAGCGTCAGCTCCTACAATGAGCAGTTCTTC. Protein sequence: CSVRTSVSSYNEQFF.

The sample holds a few counts of this clonotype. The V call is TRBV9, the J call TRBJ2-7, with 9 positions matching TRBD2. The CDR3 has 15 residues. Germline V gene sequence: CDR1 SGDLS, CDR2 YYNGEE. Trimming removed 3 bases from V and 4 bases from J; junction bases left unmatched: 8. The CDR3 DNA is TGTGCCAGCAGCGAGGGCGGGGGGGCGTCGTACGAGCAGTACTTC. Translated, it gives CASSEGGGASYEQYF.

Comments on this clonotype: The junction departs from germline at one end; a sequencing error may be responsible. The chain couples TRBV7-9 to TRBJ2-7; no reliable D call. The CDR3 covers 12 residues. CDR1 is SEHNR and CDR2 is FQNEAQ in the germline V gene (reference sequence). CDR3 coding DNA: TGTGCCTGCAGCTTAGATGAAGGCGAGCAGTACTTC. It is translated as CACSLDEGEQYF.

On this clonotype itself: Relative to the germline gene, one junction end is altered; a read error may explain this. The chain recombines TRBV5-1 with TRBJ2-1, with a tentative D call TRBD1 (6 bases). This CDR3 contains 16 residues. The V gene's germline CDR1 is SGHRS and CDR2 YFSETQ. The CDR3 spells CASSSMGASSYNGQFF. The CDR3 DNA follows: TGCGCCAGCAGCTCCATGGGGGCAAGTTCGTACAATGGGCAGTTCTTC.